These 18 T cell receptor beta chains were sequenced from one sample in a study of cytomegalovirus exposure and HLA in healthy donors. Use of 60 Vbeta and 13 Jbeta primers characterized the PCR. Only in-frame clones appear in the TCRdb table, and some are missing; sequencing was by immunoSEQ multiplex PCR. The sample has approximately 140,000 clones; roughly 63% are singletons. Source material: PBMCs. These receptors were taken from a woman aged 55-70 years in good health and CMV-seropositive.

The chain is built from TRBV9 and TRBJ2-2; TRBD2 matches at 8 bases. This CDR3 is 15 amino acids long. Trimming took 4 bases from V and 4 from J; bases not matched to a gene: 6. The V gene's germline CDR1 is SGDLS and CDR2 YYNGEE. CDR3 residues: CASSPRTSPTGELFF. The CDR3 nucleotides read TGTGCCAGCAGCCCCCGGACTAGCCCCACCGGGGAGCTGTTTTTT.

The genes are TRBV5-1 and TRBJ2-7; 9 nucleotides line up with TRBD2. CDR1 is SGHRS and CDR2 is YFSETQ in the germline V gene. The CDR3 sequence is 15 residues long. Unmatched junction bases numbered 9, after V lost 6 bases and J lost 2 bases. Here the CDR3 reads CASNTAGGDPYEQYF. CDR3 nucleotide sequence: TGCGCCAGCAACACAGCGGGAGGAGACCCCTACGAGCAGTACTTC.

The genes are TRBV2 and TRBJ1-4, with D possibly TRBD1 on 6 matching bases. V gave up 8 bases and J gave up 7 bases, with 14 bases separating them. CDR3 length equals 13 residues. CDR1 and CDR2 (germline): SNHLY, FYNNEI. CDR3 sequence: CASYQGFGEKLFF. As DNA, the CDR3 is TGTGCCAGCTATCAGGGGTTCGGTGAAAAACTGTTTTTT.

CDR3 protein: CASSVGTGVGYTF. The CDR3 region has the DNA TGTGCCAGCAGCGTTGGGACAGGGGTCGGCTACACCTTC. The chain has TRBV9 and TRBJ1-2, with 10 bases lining up with TRBD1. CDR1 and CDR2 from the germline V gene are SGDLS and YYNGEE. The V segment lost 2 bases and the J segment 8 bases; nucleotides outside the gene matches: 3. The CDR3 has 13 amino acids. Full variable domain (remainder filled in from reference TRBV9 and TRBJ1-2): DSGVTQTPKHLITATGQRVTLRCSPRSGDLSVYWYQQSLDQGLQFLIQYYNGEERAKGNILERFSAQQFPDLHSELNLSSLELGDSALYFCASSVGTGVGYTFGSGTRLTVV.

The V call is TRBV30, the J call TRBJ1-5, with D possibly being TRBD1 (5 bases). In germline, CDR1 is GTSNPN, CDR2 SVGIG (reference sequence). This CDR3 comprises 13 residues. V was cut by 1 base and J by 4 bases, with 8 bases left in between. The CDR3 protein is CAWSGGGNQPQHF. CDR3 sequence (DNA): TGTGCCTGGAGTGGGGGGGGAAATCAGCCCCAGCATTTT.

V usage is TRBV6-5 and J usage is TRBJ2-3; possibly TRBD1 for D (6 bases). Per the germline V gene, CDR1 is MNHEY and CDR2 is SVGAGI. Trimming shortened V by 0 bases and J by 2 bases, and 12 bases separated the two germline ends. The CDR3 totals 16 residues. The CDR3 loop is CASSYSRGTHTDTQYF. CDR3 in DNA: TGTGCCAGCAGTTACTCGAGGGGGACCCACACAGATACGCAGTATTTT.

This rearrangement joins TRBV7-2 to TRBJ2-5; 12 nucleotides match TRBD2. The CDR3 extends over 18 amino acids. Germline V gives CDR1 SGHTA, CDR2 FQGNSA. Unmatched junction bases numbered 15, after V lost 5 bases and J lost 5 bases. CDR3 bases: TGTGCCAGCAGCCCCGGACTAGCGGGACTCTCTCCATGGGAGACCCAGTACTTC. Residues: CASSPGLAGLSPWETQYF. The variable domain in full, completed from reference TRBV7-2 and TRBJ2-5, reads GAGVSQSPSNKVTEKGKDVELRCDPISGHTALYWYRQSLGQGLEFLIYFQGNSAPDKSGLPSDRFSAERTGGSVSTLTIQRTQQEDSAVYLCASSPGLAGLSPWETQYFGPGTRLLVL.

The DNA of the CDR3 is TGTGCCAGCTCGCCAGAGGCCGGGAACACCATATATTTT. Protein sequence: CASSPEAGNTIYF. This chain links TRBV18 with TRBJ1-3; no reliable D call. Germline-derived CDR1 and CDR2 are KGHSH and LQKENI. The CDR3 spans 13 residues. Trimming stripped 6 bases from V and 7 bases from J, with 13 bases between. The whole variable domain, filled in from reference TRBV18 and TRBJ1-3, reads NAGVMQNPRHLVRRRGQEARLRCSPMKGHSHVYWYRQLPEEGLKFMVYLQKENIIDESGMPKERFSAEFPKEGPSILRIQQVVRGDSAAYFCASSPEAGNTIYFGEGSWLTVV.

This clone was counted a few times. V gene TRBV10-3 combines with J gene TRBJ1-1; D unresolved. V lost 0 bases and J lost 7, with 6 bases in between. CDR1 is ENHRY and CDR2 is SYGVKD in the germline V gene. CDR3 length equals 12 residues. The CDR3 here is CAISESSYEAFF. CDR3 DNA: TGTGCCATCAGTGAGTCGAGTTATGAAGCTTTCTTT.

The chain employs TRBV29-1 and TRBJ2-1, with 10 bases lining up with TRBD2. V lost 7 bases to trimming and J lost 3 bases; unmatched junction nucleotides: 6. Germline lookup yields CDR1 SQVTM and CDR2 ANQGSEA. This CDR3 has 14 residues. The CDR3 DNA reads TGCAGCGGTGGGACTAGCGTACTCTACAATGAGCAGTTCTTC. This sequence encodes CSGGTSVLYNEQFF.

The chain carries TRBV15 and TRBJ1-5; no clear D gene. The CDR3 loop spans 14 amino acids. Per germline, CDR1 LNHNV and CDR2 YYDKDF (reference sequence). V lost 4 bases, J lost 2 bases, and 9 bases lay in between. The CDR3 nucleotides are TGTGCCACCAGCAATGGGCCGGGCAATCAGCCCCAGCATTTT. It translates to CATSNGPGNQPQHF.

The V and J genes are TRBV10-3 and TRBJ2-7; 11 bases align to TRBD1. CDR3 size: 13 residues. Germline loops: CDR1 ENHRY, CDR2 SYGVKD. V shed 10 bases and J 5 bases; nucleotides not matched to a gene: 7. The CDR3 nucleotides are TGTGCCACGACTGGGGACAGGGGGGACGAGCAGTACTTC. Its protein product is CATTGDRGDEQYF.

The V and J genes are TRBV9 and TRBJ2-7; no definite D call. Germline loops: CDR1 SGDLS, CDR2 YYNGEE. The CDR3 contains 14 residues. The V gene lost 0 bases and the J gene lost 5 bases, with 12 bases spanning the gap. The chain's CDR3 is CASSVEYTAHEQYF. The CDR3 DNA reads TGTGCCAGCAGCGTAGAGTACACCGCCCACGAGCAGTACTTC.

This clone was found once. DNA for the CDR3: TGTGCCAGCAGCTTTTGGGGCGGGGGGCGTCGGGCTAATGAAAAACTGTTTTTT. Translating it yields CASSFWGGGRRANEKLFF. The V call is TRBV5-4, the J call TRBJ1-4; a possible D gene is TRBD1 (6 bases). Germline V gene sequence: CDR1 SGHNT, CDR2 YYREEE (reference sequence). With 2 bases removed from V and 3 bases from J, the gap between germline ends came to 20 bases. The CDR3 totals 18 residues.

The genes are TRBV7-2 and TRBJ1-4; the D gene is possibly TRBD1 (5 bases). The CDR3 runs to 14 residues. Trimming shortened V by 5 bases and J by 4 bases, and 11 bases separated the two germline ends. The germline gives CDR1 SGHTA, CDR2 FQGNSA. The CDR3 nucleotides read TGTGCCAGCAGCCCTAGACAGAGTAATGAAAAACTGTTTTTT. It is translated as CASSPRQSNEKLFF. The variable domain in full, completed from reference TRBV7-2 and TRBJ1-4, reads GAGVSQSPSNKVTEKGKDVELRCDPISGHTALYWYRQSLGQGLEFLIYFQGNSAPDKSGLPSDRFSAERTGGSVSTLTIQRTQQEDSAVYLCASSPRQSNEKLFFGSGTQLSVL.

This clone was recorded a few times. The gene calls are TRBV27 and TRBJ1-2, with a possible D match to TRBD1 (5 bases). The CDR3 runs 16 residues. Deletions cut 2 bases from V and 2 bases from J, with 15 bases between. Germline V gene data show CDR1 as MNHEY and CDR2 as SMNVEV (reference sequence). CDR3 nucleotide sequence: TGTGCCAGCAGTTTAGATTCGGCAGGGCCCAACTATGGCTACACCTTC. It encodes CASSLDSAGPNYGYTF.

CDR3 residues: CASSLETGSSYEQYF. Written as DNA, the CDR3 is TGTGCCAGCAGCTTGGAGACGGGGTCCTCCTACGAGCAGTACTTC. The V call is TRBV5-4, the J call TRBJ2-7; TRBD2 is a possible D gene (5 bases). The germline CDR1 and CDR2 sequences are SGHNT and YYREEE (reference sequence). The CDR3 length is 15 residues. Trimming removed 0 bases from V and 0 bases from J, with 10 bases in between.

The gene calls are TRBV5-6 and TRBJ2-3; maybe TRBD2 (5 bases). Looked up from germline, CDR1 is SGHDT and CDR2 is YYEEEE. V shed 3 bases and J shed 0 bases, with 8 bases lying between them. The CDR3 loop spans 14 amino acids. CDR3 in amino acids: CASSWTGSTDTQYF. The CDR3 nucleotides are TGTGCCAGCAGCTGGACGGGGAGCACAGATACGCAGTATTTT.